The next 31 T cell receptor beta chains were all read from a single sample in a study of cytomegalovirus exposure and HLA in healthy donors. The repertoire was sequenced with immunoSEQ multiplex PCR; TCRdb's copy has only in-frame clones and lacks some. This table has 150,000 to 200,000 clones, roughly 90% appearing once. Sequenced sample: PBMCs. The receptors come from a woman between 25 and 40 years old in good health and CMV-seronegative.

The chain's CDR3 is CASSQVSHSPNYGYTF. The DNA for the CDR3 is TGCGCCAGCAGCCAAGTGAGTCACAGCCCTAACTATGGCTACACCTTC. This chain joins TRBV4-3 and TRBJ1-2; no clear D gene. Germline CDR1 and CDR2: LGHNA and YSLEER. This CDR3 contains 16 residues. The V end was cut by 1 base, the J end by 0 bases, with 12 bases between.

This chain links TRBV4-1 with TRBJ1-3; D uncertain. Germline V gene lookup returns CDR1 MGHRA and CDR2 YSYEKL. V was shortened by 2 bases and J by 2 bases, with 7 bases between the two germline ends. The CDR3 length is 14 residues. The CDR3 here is CASSQPDTGNTIYF. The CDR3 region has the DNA TGCGCCAGCAGCCAACCCGACACTGGAAACACCATATATTTT.

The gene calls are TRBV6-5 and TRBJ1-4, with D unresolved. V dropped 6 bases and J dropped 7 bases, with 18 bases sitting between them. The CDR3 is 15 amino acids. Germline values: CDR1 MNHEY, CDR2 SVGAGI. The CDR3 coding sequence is TGTGCCAGCAGCTTAACACTTTATAGCAGTGAAAAACTGTTTTTT. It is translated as CASSLTLYSSEKLFF.

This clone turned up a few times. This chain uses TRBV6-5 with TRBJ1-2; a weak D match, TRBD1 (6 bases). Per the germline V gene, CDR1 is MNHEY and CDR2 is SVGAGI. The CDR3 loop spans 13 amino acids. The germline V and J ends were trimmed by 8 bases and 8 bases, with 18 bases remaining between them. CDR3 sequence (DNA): TGTGCCAGCGGGGACATTGGCAAGGTCGGCTACACCTTC. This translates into CASGDIGKVGYTF.

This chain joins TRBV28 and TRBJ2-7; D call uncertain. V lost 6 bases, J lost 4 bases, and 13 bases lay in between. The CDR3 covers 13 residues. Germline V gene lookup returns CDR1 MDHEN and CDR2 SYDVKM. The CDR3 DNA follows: TGTGCCAGCAGCAGACCAGGAAAGTACGAGCAGTACTTC. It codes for CASSRPGKYEQYF.

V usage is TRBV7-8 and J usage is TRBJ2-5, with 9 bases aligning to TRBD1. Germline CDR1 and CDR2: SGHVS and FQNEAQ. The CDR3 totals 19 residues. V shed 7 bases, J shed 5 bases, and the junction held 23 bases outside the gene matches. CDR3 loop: CASTLTLGQGRGRWETQYF. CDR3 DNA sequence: TGTGCCAGCACACTAACGTTGGGACAGGGAAGGGGTAGGTGGGAGACCCAGTACTTC.

This CDR3 reads CATSRDWTSGGAGEQFF. The CDR3 coding sequence is TGTGCCACCAGCAGAGACTGGACTAGCGGGGGGGCCGGTGAGCAGTTCTTC. This chain uses TRBV15 with TRBJ2-1; 15 nucleotides match TRBD2. This CDR3 contains 17 residues. With V trimmed by 0 bases and J by 9 bases, 6 bases remained unmatched. Germline loops: CDR1 LNHNV, CDR2 YYDKDF (reference sequence).

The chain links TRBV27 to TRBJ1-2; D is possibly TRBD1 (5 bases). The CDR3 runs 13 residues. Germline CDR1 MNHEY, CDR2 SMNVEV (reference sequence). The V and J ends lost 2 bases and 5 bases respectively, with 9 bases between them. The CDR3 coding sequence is TGTGCCAGCAGTTTAAACAGGATGTATGGCTACACCTTC. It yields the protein CASSLNRMYGYTF.

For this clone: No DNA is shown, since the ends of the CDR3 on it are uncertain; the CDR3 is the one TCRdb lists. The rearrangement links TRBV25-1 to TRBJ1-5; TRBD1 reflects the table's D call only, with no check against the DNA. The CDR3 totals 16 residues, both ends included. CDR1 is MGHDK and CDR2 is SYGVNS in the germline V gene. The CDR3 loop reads CASSSSSVGTNQPQHF.

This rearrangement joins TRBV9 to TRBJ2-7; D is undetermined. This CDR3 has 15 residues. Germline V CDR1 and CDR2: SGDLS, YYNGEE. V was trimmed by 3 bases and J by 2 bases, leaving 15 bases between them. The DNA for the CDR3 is TGTGCCAGCAGCGCAACCCCGGCACCTACCTACGAGCAGTACTTC. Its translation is CASSATPAPTYEQYF.

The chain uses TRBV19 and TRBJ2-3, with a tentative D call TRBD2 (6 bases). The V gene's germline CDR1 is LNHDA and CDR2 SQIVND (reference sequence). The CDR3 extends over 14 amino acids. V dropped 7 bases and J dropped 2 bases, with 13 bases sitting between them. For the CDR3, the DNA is TGTGCCAGTATCGGTGGGAGGATCACAGATACGCAGTATTTT. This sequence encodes CASIGGRITDTQYF.

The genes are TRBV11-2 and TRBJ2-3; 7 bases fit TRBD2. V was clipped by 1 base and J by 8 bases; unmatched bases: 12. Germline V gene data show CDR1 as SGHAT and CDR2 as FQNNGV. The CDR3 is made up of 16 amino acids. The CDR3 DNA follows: TGTGCCAGCAGCTTAGGCGCTAGCGGAGCAGTTACTACGCAGTATTTT. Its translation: CASSLGASGAVTTQYF.

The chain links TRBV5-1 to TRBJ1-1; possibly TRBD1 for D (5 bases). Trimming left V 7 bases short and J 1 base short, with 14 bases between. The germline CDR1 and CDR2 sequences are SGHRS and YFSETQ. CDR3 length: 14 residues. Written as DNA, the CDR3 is TGCGCCAGCGCGAGGGCGGGGACGAACACTGAAGCTTTCTTT. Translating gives CASARAGTNTEAFF.

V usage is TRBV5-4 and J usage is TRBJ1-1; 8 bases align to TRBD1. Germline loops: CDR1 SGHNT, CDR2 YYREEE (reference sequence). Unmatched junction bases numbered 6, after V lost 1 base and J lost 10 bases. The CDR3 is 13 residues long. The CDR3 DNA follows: TGTGCCAGCAGCTTGCCCAACAGGGGGAGAGCTTTCTTT. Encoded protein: CASSLPNRGRAFF.

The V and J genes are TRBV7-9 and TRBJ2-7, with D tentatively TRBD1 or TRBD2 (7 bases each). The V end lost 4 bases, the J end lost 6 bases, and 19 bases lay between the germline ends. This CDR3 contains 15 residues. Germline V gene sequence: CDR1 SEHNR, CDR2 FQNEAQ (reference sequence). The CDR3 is CASSSGGGGTSEQYF. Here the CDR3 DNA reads TGTGCCAGCAGCTCAGGGGGAGGGGGGACCTCCGAGCAGTACTTC.

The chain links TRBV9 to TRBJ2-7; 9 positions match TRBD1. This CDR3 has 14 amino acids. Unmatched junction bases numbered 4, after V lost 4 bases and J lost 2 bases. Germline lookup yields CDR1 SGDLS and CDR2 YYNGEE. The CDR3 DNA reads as TGTGCCAGCAGCTGGGGACAGGGCACCTACGAGCAGTACTTC. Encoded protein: CASSWGQGTYEQYF.

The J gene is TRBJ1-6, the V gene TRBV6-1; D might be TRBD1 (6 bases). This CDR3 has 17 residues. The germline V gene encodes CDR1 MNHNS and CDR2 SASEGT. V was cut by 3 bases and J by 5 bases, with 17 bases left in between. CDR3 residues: CASSEPTRGRDNSPLHF. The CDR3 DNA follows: TGTGCCAGCAGTGAGCCGACCAGGGGCCGGGATAATTCACCCCTCCACTTT.

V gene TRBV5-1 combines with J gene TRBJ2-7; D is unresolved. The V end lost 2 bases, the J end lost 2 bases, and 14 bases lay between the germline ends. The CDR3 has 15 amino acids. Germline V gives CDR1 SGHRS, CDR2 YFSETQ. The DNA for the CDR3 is TGCGCCAGCAGCTTACTGACCGTAACTACCTACGAGCAGTACTTC. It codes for CASSLLTVTTYEQYF. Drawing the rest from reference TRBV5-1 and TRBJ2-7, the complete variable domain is KAGVTQTPRYLIKTRGQQVTLSCSPISGHRSVSWYQQTPGQGLQFLFEYFSETQRNKGNFPGRFSGRQFSNSRSEMNVSTLELGDSALYLCASSLLTVTTYEQYFGPGTRLTVT.

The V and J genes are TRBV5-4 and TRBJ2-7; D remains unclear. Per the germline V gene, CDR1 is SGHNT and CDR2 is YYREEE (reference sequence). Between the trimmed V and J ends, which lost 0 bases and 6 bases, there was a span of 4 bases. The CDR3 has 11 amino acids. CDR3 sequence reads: CASSLDGEQYF. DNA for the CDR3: TGTGCCAGCAGCTTGGATGGCGAGCAGTACTTC. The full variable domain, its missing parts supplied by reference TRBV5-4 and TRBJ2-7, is ETGVTQSPTHLIKTRGQQVTLRCSSQSGHNTVSWYQQALGQGPQFIFQYYREEENGRGNFPPRFSGLQFPNYSSELNVNALELDDSALYLCASSLDGEQYFGPGTRLTVT.

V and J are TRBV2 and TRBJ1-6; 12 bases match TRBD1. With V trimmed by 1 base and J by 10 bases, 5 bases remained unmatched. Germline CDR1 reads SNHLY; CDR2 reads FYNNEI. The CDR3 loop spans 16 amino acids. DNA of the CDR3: TGTGCCAGCAGTGAAGGGGGACAGGGGGCGAGATCACCCCTCCACTTT. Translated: CASSEGGQGARSPLHF. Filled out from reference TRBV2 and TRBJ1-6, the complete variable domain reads EPEVTQTPSHQVTQMGQEVILRCVPISNHLYFYWYRQILGQKVEFLVSFYNNEISEKSEIFDDQFSVERPDGSNFTLKIRSTKLEDSAMYFCASSEGGQGARSPLHFGNGTRLTVT.

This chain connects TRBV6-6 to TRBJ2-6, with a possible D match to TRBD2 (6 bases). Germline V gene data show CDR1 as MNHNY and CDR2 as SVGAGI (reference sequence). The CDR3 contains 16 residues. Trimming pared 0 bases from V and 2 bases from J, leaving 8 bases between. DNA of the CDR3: TGTGCCAGCAGTTACTCGCGGGAACCTGGGGCCAACGTCCTGACTTTC. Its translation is CASSYSREPGANVLTF.

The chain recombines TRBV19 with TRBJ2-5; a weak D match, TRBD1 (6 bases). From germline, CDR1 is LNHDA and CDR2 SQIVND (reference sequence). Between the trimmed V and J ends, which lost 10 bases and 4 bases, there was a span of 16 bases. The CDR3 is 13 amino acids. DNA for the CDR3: TGTGCCACCCGATCTGGGGGCCGAGAGACCCAGTACTTC. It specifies CATRSGGRETQYF.

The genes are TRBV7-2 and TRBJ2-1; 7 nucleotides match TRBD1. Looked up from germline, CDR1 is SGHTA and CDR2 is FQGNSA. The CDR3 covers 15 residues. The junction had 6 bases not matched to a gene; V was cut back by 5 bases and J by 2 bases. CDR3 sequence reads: CASSRPGQTYNEQFF. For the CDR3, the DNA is TGTGCCAGCAGCAGACCGGGACAGACCTACAATGAGCAGTTCTTC.

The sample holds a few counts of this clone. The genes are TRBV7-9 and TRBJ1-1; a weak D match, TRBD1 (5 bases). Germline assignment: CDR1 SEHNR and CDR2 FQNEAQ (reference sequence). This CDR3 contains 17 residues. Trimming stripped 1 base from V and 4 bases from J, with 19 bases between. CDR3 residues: CASSLEVPGRAGTEAFF. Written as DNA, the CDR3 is TGTGCCAGCAGCTTAGAAGTGCCAGGGAGGGCAGGCACTGAAGCTTTCTTT.

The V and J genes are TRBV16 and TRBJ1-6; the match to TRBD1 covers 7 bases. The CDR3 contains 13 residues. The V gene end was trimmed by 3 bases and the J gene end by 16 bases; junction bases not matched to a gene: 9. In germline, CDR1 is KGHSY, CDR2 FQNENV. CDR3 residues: CASSQSPGQPLHF. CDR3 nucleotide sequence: TGTGCCAGCAGCCAGTCGCCGGGACAGCCACTCCACTTT.

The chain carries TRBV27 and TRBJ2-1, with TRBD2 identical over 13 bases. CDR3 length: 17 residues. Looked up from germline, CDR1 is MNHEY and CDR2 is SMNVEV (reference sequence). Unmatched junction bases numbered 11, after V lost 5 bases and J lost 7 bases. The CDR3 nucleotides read TGTGCCAGCAGTCCCTCGGGACTAGCGGGGCCCGGGAATGAGCAGTTCTTC. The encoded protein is CASSPSGLAGPGNEQFF.

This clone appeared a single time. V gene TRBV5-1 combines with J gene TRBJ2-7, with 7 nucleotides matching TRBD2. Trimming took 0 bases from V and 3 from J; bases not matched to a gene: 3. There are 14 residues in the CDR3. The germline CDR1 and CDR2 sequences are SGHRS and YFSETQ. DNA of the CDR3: TGCGCCAGCAGCTTGGACGGGGACTACTACGAGCAGTACTTC. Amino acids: CASSLDGDYYEQYF.

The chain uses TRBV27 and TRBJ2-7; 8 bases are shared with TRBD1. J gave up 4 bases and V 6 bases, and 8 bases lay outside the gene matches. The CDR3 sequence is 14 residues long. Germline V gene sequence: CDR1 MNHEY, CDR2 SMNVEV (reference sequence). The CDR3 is CASSIGQGLYEQYF. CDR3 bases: TGTGCCAGCAGCATCGGACAGGGTCTATACGAGCAGTACTTC.

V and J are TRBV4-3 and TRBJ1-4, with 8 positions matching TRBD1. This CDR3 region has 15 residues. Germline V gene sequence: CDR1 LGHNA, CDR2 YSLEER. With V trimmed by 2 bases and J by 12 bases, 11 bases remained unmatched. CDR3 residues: CASSQNGQGKWELFF. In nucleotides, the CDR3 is TGCGCCAGCAGCCAAAACGGACAGGGAAAGTGGGAACTGTTTTTT.

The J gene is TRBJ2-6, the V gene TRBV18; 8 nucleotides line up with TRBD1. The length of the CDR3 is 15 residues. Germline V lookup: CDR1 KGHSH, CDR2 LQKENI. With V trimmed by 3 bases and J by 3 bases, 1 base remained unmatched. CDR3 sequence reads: CASSPGTGGANVLTF. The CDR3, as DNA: TGTGCCAGCTCACCTGGGACAGGTGGGGCCAACGTCCTGACTTTC.

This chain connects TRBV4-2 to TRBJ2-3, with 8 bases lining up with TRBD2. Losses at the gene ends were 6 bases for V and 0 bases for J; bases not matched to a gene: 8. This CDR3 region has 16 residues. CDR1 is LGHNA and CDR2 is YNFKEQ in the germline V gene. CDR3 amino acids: CASRLGSGKSTDTQYF. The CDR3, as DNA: TGTGCCAGCAGGCTCGGTAGCGGGAAAAGCACAGATACGCAGTATTTT.